This record looks at one TCR beta chain sequence and its context. This sample stems from a study of T cells in Graves' hyperthyroidism and ophthalmopathy. With duration under 3 months, ophthalmopathy was active: Clinical Activity Score at least 3, NOSPECS at least 4. RNA transcripts yielded amplified TCR beta CDR3 regions. In the first-round RT-PCR of the TCR CDR3, the HTBI primer set was used. TCRdb reprocessed the multiplex PCR reads via MiXCR and lists one record per CDR3 protein. Of about 600,000 distinct CDR3 sequences listed, approximately 15% are singletons. The source of this sequence is a woman aged 45-65 years with Graves' ophthalmopathy. Sequences were obtained from blood.

The chain's CDR3 is CASSIRGSYGYTF. The CDR3 bases are TGTGCCAGTAGTATCAGGGGGTCGTATGGCTACACCTTC. This chain joins TRBV19 and TRBJ1-2, with 7 bases fitting TRBD1. V was clipped by 3 bases and J by 5 bases; unmatched bases: 3. The CDR3 loop spans 13 amino acids. CDR1 and CDR2 from the germline V gene are LNHDA and SQIVND (reference sequence).